Presented here are 31 T cell receptor beta chains from one specimen sequenced in a study of blood T cell repertoires in COVID-19. Produced via immunoSEQ multiplex PCR; TCRdb's table is partial and in-frame only. The data contain about 78,000 clones, around 91% of them singletons. The source material was peripheral blood. The receptors derive from a woman aged 50 to 65 in a cohort sampled during active COVID-19.

The chain employs TRBV7-9 and TRBJ1-3; possibly TRBD1 for D (5 bases). Trimming removed 7 bases at V and 4 bases at J, with 14 bases between. Germline values: CDR1 SEHNR, CDR2 FQNEAQ (reference sequence). The CDR3 has 14 residues. In DNA form, the CDR3 reads TGTGCCAGCACCCGGGGGGGAGGAGGAAACACCATATATTTT. This gives the protein CASTRGGGGNTIYF.

The chain uses TRBV7-9 and TRBJ1-5; 9 bases map to TRBD1. Germline V gives CDR1 SEHNR, CDR2 FQNEAQ (reference sequence). Trimming removed 3 bases from V and 7 bases from J; junction bases left unmatched: 1. This CDR3 region has 13 residues. CDR3 sequence reads: CASSLDRGQPQHF. The CDR3 nucleotides read TGTGCCAGCAGCTTGGACAGGGGACAGCCCCAGCATTTT.

The J gene is TRBJ2-2, the V gene TRBV29-1; possibly TRBD2 for D (6 bases). Trimming pared 1 base from V and 5 bases from J, leaving 8 bases between. This CDR3 comprises 13 residues. Germline CDR1 SQVTM, CDR2 ANQGSEA. The CDR3 bases are TGCAGCGTTGAAGGGAGGGGTACCGGGGAGCTGTTTTTT. Its translation is CSVEGRGTGELFF.

The chain is built from TRBV19 and TRBJ1-2; possibly TRBD1 for D (6 bases). The CDR3 loop spans 16 amino acids. The germline gives CDR1 LNHDA, CDR2 SQIVND (reference sequence). V was clipped by 7 bases and J by 2 bases, with 20 bases between them. CDR3 residues: CASTDPRGASNYGYTF. DNA of the CDR3: TGTGCCAGTACCGACCCCAGGGGAGCTTCAAACTATGGCTACACCTTC.

Concerning this clone itself: An end of the junction differs from the germline gene, which may be a read error. The chain combines TRBV3-1 (or the pseudogene TRBV3-2) with TRBJ1-2; D possibly corresponds to TRBD1 (5 bases). This CDR3 contains 15 residues. Germline V gene data show CDR1 as LGHDT and CDR2 as YNNKEL (reference sequence). The CDR3 DNA is TGTGCCAGCAGCCAAGCATCCCTGGGAGGGGACGGCGAAGAGTTT. Protein product: CASSQASLGGDGEEF.

The genes are TRBV3-1 (or the pseudogene TRBV3-2) and TRBJ2-5, with a tentative D call TRBD2 (6 bases). Germline assignment: CDR1 LGHDT and CDR2 YNNKEL (reference sequence). The length of the CDR3 is 16 residues. V was shortened by 3 bases and J by 4 bases, with 18 bases between the two germline ends. The CDR3 sequence: CASSQRDSGFLETQYF. CDR3 DNA: TGTGCCAGCAGCCAGAGGGATAGCGGTTTCCTAGAGACCCAGTACTTC.

The chain combines TRBV28 with TRBJ1-2; the D gene is possibly TRBD1 (5 bases). CDR1 and CDR2 (germline): MDHEN, SYDVKM. The CDR3 consists of 14 residues. The ends were cut back, 3 bases at V and 7 bases at J, with 15 bases in the middle. CDR3 amino acids: CASSFSQGWVGYTF. The CDR3 nucleotides are TGTGCCAGCAGTTTTTCCCAGGGTTGGGTTGGCTACACCTTC.

The chain recombines TRBV6-5 with TRBJ2-7; possible D gene TRBD2, 7 bases. The CDR3 has 13 amino acids. V was trimmed by 0 bases and J by 6 bases, leaving 9 bases between them. The germline V gene has CDR1 MNHEY and CDR2 SVGAGI. The CDR3 region is CASSYSGGGEQYF. The CDR3 coding sequence is TGTGCCAGCAGTTACTCGGGAGGGGGCGAGCAGTACTTC.

The chain has TRBV5-4 and TRBJ2-7; TRBD1 matches 9 bases. The CDR3 is 14 amino acids. J lost 2 bases, V lost 4 bases, and 4 bases had no gene match. Per the germline V gene, CDR1 is SGHNT and CDR2 is YYREEE (reference sequence). CDR3 in amino acids: CASSRGQGPYEQYF. In DNA, the CDR3 is TGTGCCAGCAGCAGGGGACAGGGCCCCTACGAGCAGTACTTC.

This chain uses TRBV19 with TRBJ2-1, with 9 positions matching TRBD2. This CDR3 is 18 amino acids long. With V trimmed by 5 bases and J by 8 bases, 19 bases remained unmatched. Germline CDR1 is LNHDA and CDR2 is SQIVND (reference sequence). The DNA of the CDR3 is TGTGCCAGTAGTCCCCGGAGGGTAGCGGGAGTGGAGGGCTATGAGCAGTTCTTC. It is translated as CASSPRRVAGVEGYEQFF.

The chain uses TRBV19 and TRBJ2-2; D unclear. CDR1 is LNHDA and CDR2 is SQIVND in the germline V gene (reference sequence). V lost 5 bases and J lost 4, with 14 bases in between. This CDR3 contains 15 residues. DNA for the CDR3: TGTGCCAGTAGTGTGCCTATGGTTGGCACCGGGGAGCTGTTTTTT. Its translation is CASSVPMVGTGELFF.

The chain carries TRBV3-1 (or the pseudogene TRBV3-2) and TRBJ1-1; no reliable D call. The CDR3 has 12 amino acids. CDR1 is LGHDT, CDR2 YNNKEL, per germline (reference sequence). The V and J ends lost 11 bases and 1 base respectively, with 11 bases between them. The CDR3 sequence is CAVRRGNTEAFF. The CDR3 DNA follows: TGTGCCGTCCGACGAGGGAACACTGAAGCTTTCTTT.

This rearrangement joins TRBV7-6 to TRBJ2-7; tentatively, D is TRBD1 (6 bases). Per the germline V gene, CDR1 is SGHVS and CDR2 is FNYEAQ. The CDR3 sequence is 15 residues long. The V and J ends lost 1 base and 4 bases respectively, with 14 bases between them. The CDR3 region is CASSLGVRGPYEQYF. In DNA form, the CDR3 reads TGTGCCAGCAGCTTAGGGGTCAGGGGTCCTTACGAGCAGTACTTC.

J is TRBJ1-1 and V is TRBV28; the match to TRBD1 covers 7 bases. Germline V gene data show CDR1 as MDHEN and CDR2 as SYDVKM. V gave up 5 bases and J gave up 0 bases; unmatched junction bases: 6. There are 15 residues in the CDR3. CDR3: CASSPHRGMNTEAFF. The CDR3 region has the DNA TGTGCCAGCAGTCCCCACAGGGGAATGAACACTGAAGCTTTCTTT.

The chain uses TRBV6-6 and TRBJ2-1; 13 bases fit TRBD2. With 5 bases clipped from V and 7 bases from J, the junction kept 5 bases outside the gene matches. Per germline, CDR1 MNHNY and CDR2 SVGAGI (reference sequence). The CDR3 loop spans 15 amino acids. CDR3 DNA sequence: TGTGCCAGCAGTCAACGGACTAGCGGGAGTAATGAGCAGTTCTTC. This sequence encodes CASSQRTSGSNEQFF.

J is TRBJ2-1 and V is TRBV14; TRBD2 agrees at 8 bases. This CDR3 comprises 16 residues. V dropped 3 bases and J dropped 4; count of bases not matched to a gene: 8. Germline CDR1 reads SGHDN; CDR2 reads FVKESK. The CDR3 protein is CASSQGSGAAYNEQFF. As DNA, the CDR3 is TGTGCCAGCAGCCAGGGTAGCGGGGCCGCTTACAATGAGCAGTTCTTC.

The chain uses TRBV28 and TRBJ1-5, with D possibly being TRBD1 (5 bases). This CDR3 is 14 amino acids long. V was trimmed by 6 bases and J by 7 bases, leaving 16 bases between them. Germline CDR1 and CDR2: MDHEN and SYDVKM. The CDR3 nucleotides are TGTGCCAGCAGCAAGACATCGACAGTGCAGCCCCAGCATTTT. This encodes CASSKTSTVQPQHF.

This clone was seen a handful of times. The CDR3 coding sequence is TGTGCCAGCAGTTACGTAGCGGGACAATCCTACGAGCAGTACTTC. Translation gives CASSYVAGQSYEQYF. V gene TRBV3-1 (or the pseudogene TRBV3-2) combines with J gene TRBJ2-7; 8 nucleotides match TRBD2. V gave up 6 bases and J gave up 1 base; unmatched junction bases: 8. The CDR3 has 15 amino acids. CDR1 and CDR2 from the germline V gene are LGHDT and YNNKEL (reference sequence).

This chain connects TRBV6-5 to TRBJ1-2; 7 nucleotides match TRBD1. J gave up 6 bases and V 2 bases, and 6 bases lay outside the gene matches. The germline V gene encodes CDR1 MNHEY and CDR2 SVGAGI. This CDR3 spans 14 amino acids. CDR3 in amino acids: CASSYEGAGDGYTF. CDR3 sequence (DNA): TGTGCCAGCAGTTACGAGGGGGCAGGCGATGGCTACACCTTC.

This clone appeared a few times. This chain uses TRBV7-9 with TRBJ2-7; tentative D call: TRBD1 (5 bases). Trimming stripped 4 bases from V and 6 bases from J, with 7 bases between. The CDR3 contains 11 residues. CDR1 is SEHNR, CDR2 FQNEAQ, per germline (reference sequence). The CDR3 reads CASSSRGEQYF. In DNA, the CDR3 is TGTGCCAGCAGCTCTAGGGGCGAGCAGTACTTC. Full variable domain (missing parts from reference TRBV7-9 and TRBJ2-7): DTGVSQNPRHKITKRGQNVTFRCDPISEHNRLYWYRQTLGQGPEFLTYFQNEAQLEKSRLLSDRFSAERPKGSFSTLEIQRTEQGDSAMYLCASSSRGEQYFGPGTRLTVT.

The V call is TRBV7-2, the J call TRBJ2-5, with D maybe TRBD1 (5 bases). The V gene's germline CDR1 is SGHTA and CDR2 FQGNSA. V gave up 2 bases and J gave up 4 bases, with 8 bases separating them. The CDR3 totals 13 residues. Here the CDR3 DNA reads TGTGCCAGCAGCTTAAGCAGGGTAGAGACCCAGTACTTC. It codes for CASSLSRVETQYF. Looking up the rest from reference TRBV7-2 and TRBJ2-5 gives the full variable domain: GAGVSQSPSNKVTEKGKDVELRCDPISGHTALYWYRQSLGQGLEFLIYFQGNSAPDKSGLPSDRFSAERTGGSVSTLTIQRTQQEDSAVYLCASSLSRVETQYFGPGTRLLVL.

The V gene is TRBV25-1, the J gene TRBJ2-5; TRBD1 is a possible D gene (5 bases). Germline values: CDR1 MGHDK, CDR2 SYGVNS. CDR3 length equals 14 residues. The ends were cut back, 3 bases at V and 4 bases at J, with 12 bases in the middle. The CDR3 spells CASSDRQGPETQYF. CDR3 DNA sequence: TGTGCCAGCAGTGATCGCCAGGGTCCAGAGACCCAGTACTTC.

This sequence joins TRBV7-9 and TRBJ1-4; 7 bases align to TRBD1. Unmatched junction bases numbered 11, after V lost 4 bases and J lost 3 bases. The CDR3 is 17 amino acids. The germline CDR1 and CDR2 sequences are SEHNR and FQNEAQ (reference sequence). The CDR3 here is CASSSSRGRQANEKLFF. For the CDR3, the DNA is TGTGCCAGCAGCTCGAGTAGGGGGCGCCAGGCTAATGAAAAACTGTTTTTT.

CDR3 in DNA: TGCGCCAGCAGCTTGGACGGCAGAGGGGGAGCCACAGATACGCAGTATTTT. Its protein product is CASSLDGRGGATDTQYF. The gene calls are TRBV5-1 and TRBJ2-3, with TRBD1 as a possible D gene (6 bases). V was shortened by 0 bases and J by 2 bases, with 16 bases between the two germline ends. CDR3 size: 17 residues. The V gene's germline CDR1 is SGHRS and CDR2 YFSETQ.

This clone was counted only a few times. The J gene is TRBJ2-7, the V gene TRBV5-6, with D tentatively TRBD1 (6 bases). In germline, CDR1 is SGHDT, CDR2 YYEEEE. This CDR3 has 12 residues. Trimming pared 4 bases from V and 10 bases from J, leaving 15 bases between. In DNA form, the CDR3 reads TGTGCCAGCAGCCTAAGGGCACAGGGACAGTACTTC. Its translation: CASSLRAQGQYF.

The chain uses TRBV6-5 and TRBJ1-2; tentative D call: TRBD1 (5 bases). Trimming removed 6 bases at V and 4 bases at J, with 15 bases between. The CDR3 totals 14 residues. Germline-derived CDR1 and CDR2 are MNHEY and SVGAGI. CDR3 residues: CASRLGQGGYGYTF. DNA for the CDR3: TGTGCCAGCAGATTGGGCCAGGGTGGCTATGGCTACACCTTC.

V is TRBV11-2 and J is TRBJ1-2; D remains unclear. The CDR3 has 14 amino acids. Germline CDR1 SGHAT, CDR2 FQNNGV. Trimming removed 1 base at V and 3 bases at J, with 9 bases between. Here the CDR3 reads CASSLGLLYYGYTF. CDR3 nucleotide sequence: TGTGCCAGCAGCTTAGGGCTCCTCTACTATGGCTACACCTTC.

The chain combines TRBV7-3 with TRBJ2-2; TRBD2 matches at 12 bases. Germline V gene data show CDR1 as SGHTA and CDR2 as FQGTGA. The CDR3 is 15 residues long. V was pared by 3 bases and J by 5 bases, with 1 base of the junction left unmatched. CDR3 amino acids: CASSLGLAGTGELFF. CDR3 coding DNA: TGTGCCAGCAGCTTGGGACTAGCGGGTACCGGGGAGCTGTTTTTT.

The chain is built from TRBV7-8 and TRBJ1-4; the D gene is possibly TRBD1 (5 bases). Germline V lookup: CDR1 SGHVS, CDR2 FQNEAQ. Trimming left V 3 bases short and J 6 bases short, with 11 bases between. This CDR3 comprises 14 residues. The DNA for the CDR3 is TGTGCCAGCAGCTTCGGGGGGTTGGATGAAAAACTGTTTTTT. Translating gives CASSFGGLDEKLFF.

The chain is built from TRBV19 and TRBJ1-1, with 8 bases fitting TRBD1. Trimming removed 6 bases from V and 0 bases from J; junction bases left unmatched: 0. Germline V gives CDR1 LNHDA, CDR2 SQIVND (reference sequence). The CDR3 covers 13 residues. The CDR3 DNA reads TGTGCCAGTAGGGACAGGGTGAACACTGAAGCTTTCTTT. Residues: CASRDRVNTEAFF.

This chain links TRBV5-1 with TRBJ1-1, with 12 bases that match TRBD1. The CDR3 is 16 amino acids. CDR1 is SGHRS, CDR2 YFSETQ, per germline. V trimming: 3 bases; J trimming: 1 base; junction bases outside the gene matches: 4. The CDR3 region is CASSWGTGGENTEAFF. The CDR3 DNA reads as TGCGCCAGCAGCTGGGGGACAGGGGGCGAGAACACTGAAGCTTTCTTT.